This T cell receptor beta chain was captured in a study of a mutant IDH1 vaccine in newly diagnosed glioma. Study-wide context: Radiotherapy alone preceded vaccination by 4-6 weeks; alternatively, vaccination started with temozolomide cycles. Scheduled at week 35, visit V12 preceded visit V13, held at week 47.

The table came from immunoSEQ multiplex PCR; TCRdb's copy has only in-frame clones and leaves some out. The sample records 25,000 to 40,000 clones, roughly 80% being singletons. As to this clone: Its antigen remains unknown.

CDR3 length: 11 residues. CDR1 KGHSH and CDR2 LQKENI come from the germline V gene. The V end was cut by 2 bases, the J end by 4 bases, with 3 bases between. Time point meaning: week 35, safety follow-up. The content of each vaccine dose was 300 ug of mutant IDH1 20-mer peptide, and topical imiquimod accompanied it. The specimen comprised PBMCs, sampled from a glioma patient whose treatment included an IDH1 peptide vaccine. This receptor was taken from a middle-aged woman with glioma. J is TRBJ2-7 and V is TRBV18; no clear D. DNA of the CDR3: TGTGCCAGCTCACCATTGTACGAGCAGTACTTC. This gives the protein CASSPLYEQYF.